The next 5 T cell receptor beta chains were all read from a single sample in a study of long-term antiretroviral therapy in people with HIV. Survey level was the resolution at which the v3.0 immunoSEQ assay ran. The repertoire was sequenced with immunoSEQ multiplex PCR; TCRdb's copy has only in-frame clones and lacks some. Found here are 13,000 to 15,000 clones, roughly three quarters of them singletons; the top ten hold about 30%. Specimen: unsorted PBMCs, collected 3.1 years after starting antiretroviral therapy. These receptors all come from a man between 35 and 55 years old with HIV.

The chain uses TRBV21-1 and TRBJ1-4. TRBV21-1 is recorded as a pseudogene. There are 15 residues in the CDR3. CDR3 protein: CASRKKPSTNEKLFF. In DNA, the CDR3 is TGTGCCAGCAGGAAGAAGCCTTCAACTAATGAAAAACTGTTTTTT.

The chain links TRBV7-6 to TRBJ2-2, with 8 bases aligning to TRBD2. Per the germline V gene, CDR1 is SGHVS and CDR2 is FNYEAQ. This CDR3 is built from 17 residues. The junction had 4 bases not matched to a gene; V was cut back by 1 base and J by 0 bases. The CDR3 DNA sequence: TGTGCCAGCAGCTTAGACGGGGGGGCCGCGAACACCGGGGAGCTGTTTTTT. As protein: CASSLDGGAANTGELFF.

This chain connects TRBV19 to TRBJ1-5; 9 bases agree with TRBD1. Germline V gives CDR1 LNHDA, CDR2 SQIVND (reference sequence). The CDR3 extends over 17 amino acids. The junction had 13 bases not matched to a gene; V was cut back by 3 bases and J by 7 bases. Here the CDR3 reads CASSIRDPGQGWQPQHF. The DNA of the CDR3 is TGTGCCAGTAGTATCCGGGACCCGGGACAGGGATGGCAGCCCCAGCATTTT.

The CDR3 spells CASRGIYYEQYF. The DNA of the CDR3 is TGTGCCAGCCGGGGGATTTACTACGAGCAGTACTTC. The chain recombines TRBV27 with TRBJ2-7; a weak D match, TRBD2 (6 bases). The CDR3 contains 12 residues. Trimming pared 8 bases from V and 3 bases from J, leaving 11 bases between. Germline CDR1 reads MNHEY; CDR2 reads SMNVEV (reference sequence).

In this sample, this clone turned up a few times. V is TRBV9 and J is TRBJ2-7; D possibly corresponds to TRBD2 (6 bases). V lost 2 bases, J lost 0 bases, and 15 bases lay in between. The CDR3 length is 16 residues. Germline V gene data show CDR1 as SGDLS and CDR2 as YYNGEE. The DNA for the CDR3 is TGTGCCAGCAGCGTCTCGGACGGGAGCCTCTCCTACGAGCAGTACTTC. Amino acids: CASSVSDGSLSYEQYF.